These 23 T cell receptor beta chains share one sample of origin, sequenced in a study of blood T cells in healthy people across ages (dated by TCRdb to between 2015 and 2017). The method was 5' RACE. Sequenced on an Illumina HiSeq 2500. A second roughly 6 to 12 cycle PCR used a sample-barcoded 5' primer and a J-beta primer mix. The raw public reads went through TCRdb reprocessing: fastp at Q25, MiXCR clone calling, in-frame beta chains kept. All rows with the same CDR3 protein become a single entry with the most common DNA and genes. The table for this sample lists some 930,000 distinct CDR3 sequences; about 28% of them were counted only once. Together, the top ten hold around 9.6% of the sample. These data were also reused for a study on T cells of mothers and their children.

Sequencing was performed on blood. All receptors derive from a woman aged 40 to 55 in good health.

This clonotype was counted many times. The chain is built from TRBV29-1 and TRBJ2-1, with a tentative D call TRBD1 (6 bases). The germline V gene has CDR1 SQVTM and CDR2 ANQGSEA. Trimming shortened V by 6 bases and J by 6 bases, and 18 bases separated the two germline ends. The CDR3 length is 14 residues. The CDR3 bases are TGCAGCGTACCCGACACTCGAGGGGGCAATGAGCAGTTCTTC. Amino acid sequence: CSVPDTRGGNEQFF.

This clonotype has at least ten counts. Compared with germline, one end of the junction differs, possibly owing to a read error. This chain connects TRBV27 to TRBJ1-2; perhaps TRBD1 as D (6 bases). CDR1 and CDR2 (germline): MNHEY, SMNVEV (reference sequence). CDR3 length equals 12 residues. The CDR3 DNA reads TGCGCCAGCAGCTTGGGGGGCGATGGCTACACCTTC. This gives the protein CASSLGGDGYTF.

J is TRBJ2-1 and V is TRBV13; TRBD2 is a possible D gene (5 bases). The CDR3 sequence is 15 residues long. The V and J ends lost 5 bases and 7 bases respectively, with 18 bases between them. Germline-derived CDR1 and CDR2 are PRHDT and FYEKMQ (reference sequence). CDR3 sequence reads: CASSEGLPLGNEQFF. DNA of the CDR3: TGTGCCAGCAGCGAGGGCCTCCCCCTTGGGAATGAGCAGTTCTTC.

The sample holds a few counts of this clonotype. CDR3 coding DNA: TGTGCCAGCAGCTTACCGTTCGACAGGGCTGGCTACACCTTC. It codes for CASSLPFDRAGYTF. The chain combines TRBV7-2 with TRBJ1-2, with 7 bases that match TRBD1. J gave up 7 bases and V 2 bases, and 7 bases lay outside the gene matches. The CDR3 is 14 amino acids. In germline, CDR1 is SGHTA, CDR2 FQGNSA.

The table lists this clonotype with a few counts. This chain uses TRBV7-9 with TRBJ1-5, with 10 nucleotides matching TRBD1. This CDR3 has 18 residues. V gave up 4 bases and J gave up 1 base; unmatched junction bases: 10. CDR1 SEHNR and CDR2 FQNEAQ come from the germline V gene (reference sequence). The CDR3 nucleotides are TGTGCCAGCAGCTGGGTGACAGGGGGCTTCATGAGCAATCAGCCCCAGCATTTT. Protein sequence: CASSWVTGGFMSNQPQHF.

This clonotype was seen at least ten times. The CDR3 sequence is CASSEPGQGDYGYTF. DNA of the CDR3: TGTGCCAGCAGTGAGCCGGGACAGGGGGACTATGGCTACACCTTC. The genes are TRBV25-1 and TRBJ1-2, with 11 bases identical to TRBD1. With 3 bases clipped from V and 3 bases from J, the junction kept 3 bases outside the gene matches. The CDR3 consists of 15 residues. In germline, CDR1 is MGHDK, CDR2 SYGVNS.

This clonotype was picked up a small number of times. The V call is TRBV6-2 or TRBV6-3, the J call TRBJ2-5; D might be TRBD1 or TRBD2, each matching 5 bases. The germline CDR1 and CDR2 sequences are MNHEY and SVGEGT. The CDR3 is 15 amino acids. Trimming took 8 bases from V and 2 from J, leaving 18 bases between them. CDR3 sequence (DNA): TGTGCCAGCGGGGGACCATCCACCCCACAAGAGACCCAGTACTTC. Its protein is CASGGPSTPQETQYF.

The V gene is TRBV21-1, the J gene TRBJ1-4; no DNA check was done on the table's D call, TRBD1. TRBV21-1 is a pseudogene locus. The CDR3 has 14 amino acids. CDR3 protein: CASNRRTGREKLFF. The CDR3 DNA reads as TGTGCCAGCAATAGGAGGACAGGGCGGGAAAAACTGTTTTTT.

About this clonotype: A much larger clone is a single base away; this may be a read error. The chain recombines TRBV29-1 with TRBJ2-7; a possible D gene is TRBD1 (5 bases). The CDR3 totals 13 residues. The germline gives CDR1 SQVTM, CDR2 ANQGSEA. DNA for the CDR3: TGCAGCGTATCACAGGTGCAGTCCTACGGGCAGTACTTC. Translation: CSVSQVQSYGQYF.

This clonotype was seen only a few times. The rearrangement links TRBV5-1 to TRBJ2-4; D not certain. Matching the DNA end better, TRBJ2-7 makes the J call doubtful. Germline CDR1 and CDR2: SGHRS and YFSETQ. The CDR3 is made up of 13 amino acids. CDR3 protein: CASSLEDVYEQYF. The CDR3 DNA sequence: TGCGCCAGCAGCTTGGAGGACGTCTACGAGCAGTACTTC.

At least ten counts were recorded for this clonotype. V and J are TRBV28 and TRBJ2-7; D unclear. Trimming took 3 bases from V and 4 from J, leaving 7 bases between them. Germline values: CDR1 MDHEN, CDR2 SYDVKM. This CDR3 contains 12 residues. The chain's CDR3 is CASSFAEYEQYF. DNA for the CDR3: TGTGCCAGCAGTTTTGCTGAGTACGAGCAGTACTTC. Full variable domain (outside the CDR3, taken from reference TRBV28 and TRBJ2-7): DVKVTQSSRYLVKRTGEKVFLECVQDMDHENMFWYRQDPGLGLRLIYFSYDVKMKEKGDIPEGYSVSREKKERFSLILESASTNQTSMYLCASSFAEYEQYFGPGTRLTVT.

This clonotype has just a few counts. J is TRBJ1-1 and V is TRBV14; no clear D. Germline values: CDR1 SGHDN, CDR2 FVKESK. The CDR3 consists of 13 residues. Between the trimmed V and J ends, which lost 6 bases and 4 bases, there was a span of 12 bases. DNA for the CDR3: TGTGCCAGCAGTCGGGATTTAGGCACTGAAGCTTTCTTT. Its protein is CASSRDLGTEAFF. Filled out from reference TRBV14 and TRBJ1-1, the complete variable domain reads EAGVTQFPSHSVIEKGQTVTLRCDPISGHDNLYWYRRVMGKEIKFLLHFVKESKQDESGMPNNRFLAERTGGTYSTLKVQPAELEDSGVYFCASSRDLGTEAFFGQGTRLTVV.

The chain combines TRBV10-3 with TRBJ2-7, with no clear D. The CDR3 has 12 amino acids. In germline, CDR1 is ENHRY, CDR2 SYGVKD. V dropped 9 bases and J dropped 3 bases, with 12 bases sitting between them. CDR3 in DNA: TGTGCCATTGGCGGTGGCAGCTACGAGCAGTACTTC. The encoded protein is CAIGGGSYEQYF.

Ten or more counts support this clonotype. CDR3 protein: CSVEDSGINYGYTF. The CDR3 nucleotides read TGCAGCGTTGAAGATTCAGGGATTAACTATGGCTACACCTTC. The V gene is TRBV29-1, the J gene TRBJ1-2; the D gene is possibly TRBD1 (5 bases). The CDR3 runs to 14 residues. Germline V gives CDR1 SQVTM, CDR2 ANQGSEA. Trimming shortened V by 0 bases and J by 1 base, and 9 bases separated the two germline ends.

This clonotype appeared many times. This sequence joins TRBV7-2 and TRBJ2-4; possibly TRBD1 for D (6 bases). Germline CDR1 and CDR2: SGHTA and FQGNSA. CDR3 size: 14 residues. V lost 1 base and J lost 7, with 11 bases in between. This CDR3 reads CASSLERTANIQYF. DNA for the CDR3: TGTGCCAGCAGCTTAGAGCGGACAGCGAACATTCAGTACTTC.

This clonotype was seen repeatedly, ten times or more. The gene calls are TRBV12-3 or TRBV12-4 and TRBJ2-5; 7 nucleotides align to TRBD2. J gave up 0 bases and V 3 bases, and 10 bases lay outside the gene matches. The CDR3 extends over 17 amino acids. The DNA of the CDR3 is TGTGCCAGCAGTTTGCGGTCGGCGGGGGTGTACCAAGAGACCCAGTACTTC. Residues: CASSLRSAGVYQETQYF.

In this sample, this clonotype turned up a few times. This chain uses TRBV7-2 with TRBJ1-5; D remains unclear. CDR3 length equals 15 residues. V lost 4 bases to trimming and J lost 3 bases, with 13 bases between them. Germline loops: CDR1 SGHTA, CDR2 FQGNSA. CDR3 in DNA: TGTGCCAGCAGCTCCGGTGGCATTACCAATCAGCCCCAGCATTTT. Amino acid sequence: CASSSGGITNQPQHF.

This clonotype has a count of ten or more. This sequence joins TRBV27 and TRBJ2-7; possibly TRBD1 for D (7 bases). The CDR3 consists of 12 residues. V was cut by 3 bases and J by 10 bases, with 13 bases left in between. Germline V gene sequence: CDR1 MNHEY, CDR2 SMNVEV (reference sequence). The chain's CDR3 is CASSFRRDRQYF. The CDR3 nucleotides read TGTGCCAGCAGTTTTCGGAGGGACAGACAGTACTTC.

This clonotype appeared a few times. This chain joins TRBV4-2 and TRBJ1-2, with D tentatively TRBD1 (6 bases). CDR3 size: 17 residues. Trimming took 1 base from V and 8 from J, leaving 23 bases between them. Germline CDR1 LGHNA, CDR2 YNFKEQ. The chain's CDR3 is CASSQAGAGVLSGGYTF. Written as DNA, the CDR3 is TGTGCCAGCAGCCAAGCCGGGGCAGGGGTCCTCTCGGGAGGCTACACCTTC.

This sequence joins TRBV12-3 or TRBV12-4 and TRBJ2-2; either TRBD1 or TRBD2 may fit D (7 bases each). The CDR3 has 18 residues. V was clipped by 5 bases and J by 6 bases, with 25 bases between them. CDR3: CASSPRGRGIIGAGELFF. Here the CDR3 DNA reads TGTGCCAGCAGTCCTAGGGGGCGGGGGATCATTGGTGCCGGGGAGCTGTTTTTT.

Concerning this clonotype: A much larger clone differs by one base, so this may be a read error. The chain links TRBV4-3 to TRBJ1-2; D gene uncertain. The CDR3 runs 15 residues. Germline V CDR1 and CDR2: LGHNA, YSLEER. In DNA, the CDR3 is TGCGCCAACAGCCAAGTTAGCGGGCTGAACTATGGCTACACCTTC. Its protein is CANSQVSGLNYGYTF.

This clonotype was counted ten times or more. The rearrangement joins TRBV11-2 to TRBJ2-3; D gene uncertain. CDR1 and CDR2 (germline): SGHAT, FQNNGV. The V gene lost 1 base and the J gene lost 1 base, with 9 bases spanning the gap. The CDR3 spans 15 residues. In DNA form, the CDR3 reads TGTGCCAGCAGCTTAGTGTTGAGCGGCACAGATACGCAGTATTTT. It codes for CASSLVLSGTDTQYF.

This clonotype appeared a few times. The chain joins TRBV7-3 to TRBJ2-5; D might be TRBD2 (5 bases). V lost 1 base to trimming and J lost 3 bases, with 9 bases between them. CDR1 SGHTA and CDR2 FQGTGA come from the germline V gene. This CDR3 contains 14 residues. The CDR3 region has the DNA TGTGCCAGCAGCTTAAGCGGGTTAGAAGAGACCCAGTACTTC. As protein: CASSLSGLEETQYF. Variable domain in full (rest from reference TRBV7-3 and TRBJ2-5): GAGVSQTPSNKVTEKGKYVELRCDPISGHTALYWYRQSLGQGPEFLIYFQGTGAADDSGLPNDRFFAVRPEGSVSTLKIQRTERGDSAVYLCASSLSGLEETQYFGPGTRLLVL.